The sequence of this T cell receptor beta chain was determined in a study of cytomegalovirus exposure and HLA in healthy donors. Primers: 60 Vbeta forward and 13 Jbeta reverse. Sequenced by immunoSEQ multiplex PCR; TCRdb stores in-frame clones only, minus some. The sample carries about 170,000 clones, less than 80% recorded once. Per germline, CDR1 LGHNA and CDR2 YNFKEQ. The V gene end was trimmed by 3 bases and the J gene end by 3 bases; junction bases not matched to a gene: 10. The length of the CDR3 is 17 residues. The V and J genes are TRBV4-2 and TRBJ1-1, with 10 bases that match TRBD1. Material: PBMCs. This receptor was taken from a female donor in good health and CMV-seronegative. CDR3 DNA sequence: TGTGCCAGCAGCCACATTTTCGGACAGGGGGAGGACACTGAAGCTTTCTTT. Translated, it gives CASSHIFGQGEDTEAFF.